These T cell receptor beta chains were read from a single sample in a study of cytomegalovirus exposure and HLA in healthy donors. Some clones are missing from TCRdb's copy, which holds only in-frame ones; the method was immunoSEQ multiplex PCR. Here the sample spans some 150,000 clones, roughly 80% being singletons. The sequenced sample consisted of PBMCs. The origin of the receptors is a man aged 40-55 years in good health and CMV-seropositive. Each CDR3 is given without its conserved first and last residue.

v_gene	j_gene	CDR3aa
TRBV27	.	ASSLTSGAYYEQY
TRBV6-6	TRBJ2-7	ASSRGQGVEQY
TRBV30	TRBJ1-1	AWMDRVSVYTEAF
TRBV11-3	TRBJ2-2	ASSPSGTVTGELF
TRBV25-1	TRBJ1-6	ASSGGTGEGSPLH
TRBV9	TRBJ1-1	ASSRGGQGYTEAF
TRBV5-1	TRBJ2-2	ASSLVGYRGTGELF
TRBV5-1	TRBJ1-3	ASSFAPGSGNTIY
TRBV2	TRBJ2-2	ASSEGGRVRNTGELF
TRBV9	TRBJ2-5	ASSVGGREETQY
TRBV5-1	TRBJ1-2	ASSLDQGSYRGYT
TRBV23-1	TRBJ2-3	ASSHKDRATQY
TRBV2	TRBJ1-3	ASSARLTGVGGNTIY